The 17 T cell receptor beta chains given below trace back to one sample, sequenced in a study of prognosis after radiotherapy for stage I lung cancer. CDR3 of TCR beta was amplified from genomic DNA via a two-round multiplex PCR. First-round PCR, the initial amplification, used primers specific to each TRBV and TRBJ gene. TCRdb passed the multiplex PCR reads through MiXCR, listing each CDR3 protein once. This sample yields 12,000 or so distinct CDR3 sequences, of which around half are seen a single time; roughly 19% belongs to the top ten. Sequenced material: PBMCs, taken before or after stereotactic body radiation therapy (not recorded which). Receptors were obtained from a donor aged 50 or older with non-small cell lung cancer.

This clonotype was seen at least ten times. The rearrangement joins TRBV19 to TRBJ2-1, with D unresolved. V was clipped by 3 bases and J by 7 bases, with 7 bases between them. Germline V lookup: CDR1 LNHDA, CDR2 SQIVND (reference sequence). This CDR3 has 12 residues. CDR3 amino acids: CASSMLSNEQFF. In DNA form, the CDR3 reads TGTGCCAGTAGTATGCTATCGAATGAGCAGTTCTTC.

This clonotype was counted ten times or more. The gene calls are TRBV4-1 and TRBJ1-2; 7 bases map to TRBD1. The CDR3 spans 15 residues. Germline V gene lookup returns CDR1 MGHRA and CDR2 YSYEKL. Losses at the gene ends were 2 bases for V and 4 bases for J; bases not matched to a gene: 7. The CDR3 reads CASSQSGRGSYGYTF. The CDR3 DNA follows: TGCGCCAGCAGCCAAAGCGGCAGGGGGAGCTATGGCTACACCTTC.

The chain recombines TRBV12-3 or TRBV12-4 with TRBJ2-1, with 12 bases aligning to TRBD2. The length of the CDR3 is 18 residues. V lost 2 bases, J lost 9 bases, and 14 bases stayed unmatched. Here the CDR3 DNA reads TGTGCCAGCAGTTTACTAGCGGGAGGGACAAATGGCGGGACTGAGCAGTTCTTC. Amino acid sequence: CASSLLAGGTNGGTEQFF.

The chain couples TRBV12-3 or TRBV12-4 to TRBJ2-7, with D perhaps matching TRBD2 (6 bases). The CDR3 is 13 residues long. V was clipped by 5 bases and J by 5 bases, with 13 bases between them. The chain's CDR3 is CASSPSGVNEQYF. CDR3 DNA: TGTGCCAGCAGTCCCTCGGGGGTGAACGAGCAGTACTTC.

This clonotype was counted ten times or more. The genes are TRBV15 and TRBJ1-1; D gene unclear. The germline gives CDR1 LNHNV, CDR2 YYDKDF (reference sequence). V was cut by 5 bases and J by 0 bases, with 13 bases left in between. The CDR3 consists of 15 residues. This CDR3 is CATSPDTGLNTEAFF. Here the CDR3 DNA reads TGTGCCACCAGCCCCGACACGGGCCTGAACACTGAAGCTTTCTTT.

This sequence joins TRBV27 and TRBJ2-7, with D tentatively TRBD2 (7 bases). The germline CDR1 and CDR2 sequences are MNHEY and SMNVEV (reference sequence). The CDR3 totals 13 residues. Between the trimmed V and J ends, which lost 3 bases and 5 bases, there was a span of 11 bases. CDR3 DNA: TGTGCCAGCAGTTTCAGCGGGACAAACGAGCAGTACTTC. Translating it yields CASSFSGTNEQYF.

This rearrangement joins TRBV28 to TRBJ2-7; D unresolved. Germline CDR1 and CDR2: MDHEN and SYDVKM. There are 14 residues in the CDR3. Deletions cut 11 bases from V and 2 bases from J, with 19 bases between. CDR3 nucleotides: TGTGCCGTCAGTTTGGTTCAGGCCGCCTACGAGCAGTACTTC. It translates to CAVSLVQAAYEQYF.

This clonotype was picked up a small number of times. The rearrangement links TRBV5-4 to TRBJ1-1, with 10 bases aligning to TRBD1. In germline, CDR1 is SGHNT, CDR2 YYREEE (reference sequence). This CDR3 contains 16 residues. V lost 0 bases, J lost 5 bases, and 7 bases stayed unmatched. The CDR3 spells CASSLGRTGGETEAFF. CDR3 coding DNA: TGTGCCAGCAGCTTGGGGCGGACAGGGGGGGAAACTGAAGCTTTCTTT.

This clonotype was seen only once. It differs at one base from a far larger clone, so likely a read error. The rearrangement links TRBV6-1 to TRBJ2-5, with no clear D. The J call could be wrong; TRBJ2-1 is a better fit for the DNA end. The CDR3 covers 13 residues. Germline V CDR1 and CDR2: MNHNS, SASEGT. CDR3 bases: TGTGCCAGCAGTAAAAACGACCAACCCCATCAGTTCTTC. This encodes CASSKNDQPHQFF.

The sample holds many counts of this clonotype. The chain recombines TRBV29-1 with TRBJ2-2; D remains ambiguous. CDR1 is SQVTM and CDR2 is ANQGSEA in the germline V gene. The CDR3 length is 13 residues. V was clipped by 7 bases and J by 1 base, with 10 bases between them. CDR3 sequence: CSATQMNTGELFF. The DNA of the CDR3 is TGCAGCGCTACACAGATGAACACCGGGGAGCTGTTTTTT.

This clonotype was counted ten times or more. The chain is built from TRBV7-2 and TRBJ1-5, with D maybe TRBD1 (6 bases). The CDR3 totals 15 residues. Per the germline V gene, CDR1 is SGHTA and CDR2 is FQGNSA. Trimming took 3 bases from V and 0 from J, leaving 9 bases between them. CDR3 residues: CASSLQGLSNQPQHF. In nucleotides, the CDR3 is TGTGCCAGCAGCTTGCAGGGGCTTAGCAATCAGCCCCAGCATTTT.

The chain couples TRBV7-8 to TRBJ1-2; possibly TRBD1 for D (5 bases). This CDR3 spans 15 amino acids. V lost 4 bases to trimming and J lost 7 bases, with 19 bases between them. CDR1 and CDR2 from the germline V gene are SGHVS and FQNEAQ. For the CDR3, the DNA is TGTGCCAGCAGCTCAGGGACTCCCCGGAAAACTGGCTACACCTTC. It yields the protein CASSSGTPRKTGYTF.

The chain carries TRBV7-3 and TRBJ2-2; the D is unclear. The V and J ends lost 5 bases and 7 bases respectively, with 8 bases between them. The CDR3 covers 12 residues. The germline V gene encodes CDR1 SGHTA and CDR2 FQGTGA. CDR3 sequence: CASSQGIGELFF. CDR3 nucleotide sequence: TGTGCCAGCAGCCAAGGCATCGGGGAGCTGTTTTTT.

In its sample, this clonotype ranks as medium-sized. V gene TRBV7-2 combines with J gene TRBJ2-1; TRBD2 matches 10 bases. Germline CDR1 SGHTA, CDR2 FQGNSA. This CDR3 has 15 residues. The junction had 2 bases not matched to a gene; V was cut back by 3 bases and J by 3 bases. CDR3 in DNA: TGTGCCAGCAGCTTTACTAGCGGGAACTACAATGAGCAGTTCTTC. This translates into CASSFTSGNYNEQFF.

Concerning this clonotype itself: Only one base separates this from a far larger clonotype, so it likely reflects a read error. The gene calls are TRBV7-3 and TRBJ2-1, with D maybe TRBD2 (6 bases). Germline CDR1 SGHTA, CDR2 FQGTGA. This CDR3 is built from 17 residues. Trimming shortened V by 7 bases and J by 4 bases, and 23 bases separated the two germline ends. CDR3 in amino acids: CASISRRGEGGYNEQFF. CDR3 sequence (DNA): TGTGCCAGCATCTCCCGCCGGGGAGAGGGAGGATACAATGAGCAGTTCTTC.

By share, this clonotype ranks as medium-sized (0.01 to 0.1%). The V call is TRBV6-5, the J call TRBJ2-3; unclear D gene. CDR1 MNHEY and CDR2 SVGAGI come from the germline V gene. V lost 4 bases and J lost 8, with 16 bases in between. The CDR3 runs to 14 residues. CDR3 sequence (DNA): TGTGCCAGCAGTTCCCCTAATCGGCTCGCTACGCAGTATTTT. Protein product: CASSSPNRLATQYF.

This rearrangement joins TRBV12-3 or TRBV12-4 to TRBJ1-2; maybe TRBD1 (5 bases). This CDR3 is 16 amino acids long. With 1 base removed from V and 4 bases from J, the gap between germline ends came to 16 bases. CDR3 sequence (DNA): TGTGCCAGCAGTTTAGGGGGAAGGGGTACAGGCTATGGCTACACCTTC. Protein: CASSLGGRGTGYGYTF.